This TCR beta chain was sequenced in a study of T cells after yellow fever vaccination. V was trimmed by 5 bases and J by 6 bases, leaving 11 bases between them. The length of the CDR3 is 13 residues. Study-wide results and caveats: The study re-detected most primary-vaccination clones after the booster (roughly 96% CD4, just over 85% CD8).

Production of TCR cDNA was by 5'RACE template switching, which also added a universal primer site and UMIs. From the 5' RACE reads, TCRdb called clonotypes with MiXCR, one entry per CDR3 protein. The sample consists of about 350,000 distinct CDR3 sequences, 7% to 10% of them appearing once. This clonotype was seen a few times. The antigen is undetermined. Source: PBMCs, taken approximately 40 days after the first yellow fever vaccination. This clonotype was sampled from a man younger than 35 who received the YFV17D yellow fever vaccine. The genes are TRBV12-3 or TRBV12-4 and TRBJ1-5, with D perhaps TRBD1 (5 bases). The DNA of the CDR3 is TGTGCCAGCAGTGGATCAGGGAGTCAGCCCCAGCATTTT. It encodes CASSGSGSQPQHF.